This record covers a single T cell receptor (beta chain). The antigen remains undetermined. The entry originates in a study of T cell responses to AZD1222 COVID-19 vaccine. As for the study in general: Second doses that came at about 4 or about 12 weeks were put together.

Repertoires were generated with immunoSEQ multiplex PCR, while TCRdb's copy carries only in-frame clones and drops some. Of some 120,000 clones listed, 80% to 90% are singletons. V shed 6 bases and J 4 bases; nucleotides not matched to a gene: 10. The CDR3 has 16 amino acids. Germline loops: CDR1 MNHEY, CDR2 SVGEGT. Study-level findings and limits: Two AZD1222 doses significantly raised spike-specific TCR breadth and depth over controls.

The rearrangement uses TRBV6-2 or TRBV6-3 and TRBJ2-2, with 8 bases aligning to TRBD1. The sample here was peripheral blood, taken on day 0 of AZD1222 vaccination. This TCR was sampled from an adult in good health. The CDR3 DNA sequence: TGTGCCAGCAGCCACGACAGGGGACGGGTCACCGGGGAGCTGTTTTTT. Translated: CASSHDRGRVTGELFF.